This TCR beta chain was sequenced for a study of T cell repertoires in cytomegalovirus infection. The CDR3 is made up of 15 amino acids. V was shortened by 6 bases and J by 1 base, with 11 bases between the two germline ends. Per germline, CDR1 KGHDR and CDR2 SFDVKD. TCRdb ran MiXCR on the reads and lists one entry per CDR3 protein. This sample has about 310,000 distinct CDR3 sequences; 15% to 20% occur once, and the top ten carry 9.5% to 15%. This clonotype was seen more than once but under ten times. The sample was PBMCs. The rearrangement links TRBV24-1 to TRBJ2-2; tentative D call: TRBD1 (5 bases). This TCR was recovered from a human donor in good health (CMV status not recorded). Some clones in this sample may be carry-over from other donors' samples. The CDR3: CATSPADRNTGELFF. The CDR3 DNA follows: TGTGCCACCAGTCCCGCTGACAGGAACACCGGGGAGCTGTTTTTT.